This T cell receptor beta chain was identified in a study of blood T cell repertoires in COVID-19. This CDR3 region has 14 residues. Germline CDR1 and CDR2: SNHLY and FYNNEI. The V end lost 2 bases, the J end lost 4 bases, and 11 bases lay between the germline ends. This study enrolled people aged about 18 to 100 from about two dozen US geographic areas. Researchers sorted participants into cohorts using their self-reported clinical history. A case of COVID-19 had been met by exposed participants within 2 weeks before study entry. Original handling: Reference gene primer amplification gave nucleated cell count estimates. Profiling relied on immunoSEQ multiplex PCR, and the TCRdb table lists in-frame clones only, not all of them. V and J calls and clone size follow that table, whereas D and trimming were derived from the DNA. The sample carries approximately 200,000 clones, 86% recorded once.

The rearrangement uses TRBV2 and TRBJ1-1; TRBD1 is a possible D gene (6 bases). This sequence was found in a woman younger than 45 who had been exposed to COVID-19. Sequencing was carried out using PBMCs or T cells enriched from blood (not recorded which). CDR3: CASSETGTFTEAFF. Here the CDR3 DNA reads TGTGCCAGCAGTGAAACAGGGACGTTCACTGAAGCTTTCTTT.